These 24 T cell receptor beta chains came from one sample sequenced in a study of blood T cells in healthy people across ages. A second PCR, run for roughly 7 to 11 cycles, used a sample-barcoded 5' primer plus a J-beta primer mix. TCRdb re-called the 5' RACE reads with MiXCR, one entry per CDR3 protein. In the table there are some 800,000 distinct CDR3 sequences, under 45% of which are singletons. The sequencing sample was made of blood. These receptors were taken from a man between 60 and 75 years old in good health.

This clonotype was observed a few times. The rearrangement uses TRBV4-3 and TRBJ1-2; D call uncertain. The germline V gene encodes CDR1 LGHNA and CDR2 YSLEER. Trimming shortened V by 0 bases and J by 2 bases, and 10 bases separated the two germline ends. This CDR3 has 15 residues. The CDR3 DNA sequence: TGCGCCAGCAGCCAAGAACCAGGTAGAAACTATGGCTACACCTTC. Amino acid sequence: CASSQEPGRNYGYTF.

This clonotype was picked up a small number of times. This rearrangement joins TRBV5-4 to TRBJ2-7, with 10 bases lining up with TRBD2. The DNA end lines up better with TRBJ2-5; the J call may be wrong. Per the germline V gene, CDR1 is SGHNT and CDR2 is YYREEE (reference sequence). This CDR3 is 14 amino acids long. CDR3 residues: CASRRAGGKETQYF. In DNA form, the CDR3 reads TGTGCCAGCAGACGAGCGGGGGGGAAAGAGACCCAGTACTTC.

This clonotype was seen only a few times. The chain recombines TRBV20-1 with TRBJ1-2; D is possibly TRBD1 (5 bases). CDR1 and CDR2 (germline): DFQATT, SNEGSKA (reference sequence). The CDR3 spans 14 residues. V was cut by 3 bases and J by 0 bases, with 11 bases left in between. In DNA form, the CDR3 reads TGCAGTGCTAGCCCCCGGGGGACTAACTATGGCTACACCTTC. The encoded protein is CSASPRGTNYGYTF.

The chain joins TRBV2 to TRBJ2-1; maybe TRBD2 (6 bases). Trimming shortened V by 8 bases and J by 7 bases, and 15 bases separated the two germline ends. Germline values: CDR1 SNHLY, CDR2 FYNNEI. The CDR3 has 13 amino acids. CDR3 amino acids: CASAGTLGNEQFF. In DNA form, the CDR3 reads TGTGCCAGCGCCGGGACTTTGGGGAATGAGCAGTTCTTC.

V and J are TRBV6-1 and TRBJ1-5; D is unclear. The CDR3 contains 13 residues. CDR1 MNHNS and CDR2 SASEGT come from the germline V gene. Trimming shortened V by 4 bases and J by 3 bases, and 7 bases separated the two germline ends. The chain's CDR3 is CASSAANNQPQHF. The CDR3 bases are TGTGCCAGCAGTGCGGCCAACAATCAGCCCCAGCATTTT.

The chain combines TRBV7-2 with TRBJ2-7; 12 nucleotides align to TRBD1. The CDR3 length is 14 residues. V trimming: 5 bases; J trimming: 6 bases; junction bases outside the gene matches: 5. Per the germline V gene, CDR1 is SGHTA and CDR2 is FQGNSA. This CDR3 is CASSRGTGGCEQYF. The CDR3 DNA reads as TGTGCCAGCAGCCGCGGGACAGGGGGCTGCGAGCAGTACTTC.

The genes are TRBV20-1 and TRBJ2-1, with D uncertain. V lost 0 bases and J lost 5, with 11 bases in between. The germline gives CDR1 DFQATT, CDR2 SNEGSKA (reference sequence). The CDR3 length is 14 residues. The CDR3 loop is CSAREFMANNEQFF. CDR3 sequence (DNA): TGCAGTGCTAGAGAGTTTATGGCCAACAATGAGCAGTTCTTC.

The rearrangement uses TRBV6-1 and TRBJ1-2; unclear D gene. Germline V gene sequence: CDR1 MNHNS, CDR2 SASEGT. Between the trimmed V and J ends, which lost 3 bases and 4 bases, there was a span of 12 bases. The CDR3 spans 14 residues. Here the CDR3 DNA reads TGTGCCAGCAGTGAGAGGGAGGTAATCTATGGCTACACCTTC. Its translation: CASSEREVIYGYTF.

This clonotype was seen more than once but under ten times. CDR3 in DNA: TGCAGTGCTAGCGGTCGAAGGGATGGGAATCAGCCCCAGCATTTT. Translating gives CSASGRRDGNQPQHF. The V call is TRBV20-1, the J call TRBJ1-5; D unclear. Germline V gene lookup returns CDR1 DFQATT and CDR2 SNEGSKA (reference sequence). V shed 3 bases and J shed 4 bases, with 16 bases lying between them. This CDR3 is 15 amino acids long.

This chain links TRBV20-1 with TRBJ2-6; D gene uncertain. This CDR3 is built from 12 residues. CDR1 is DFQATT and CDR2 is SNEGSKA in the germline V gene (reference sequence). V lost 5 bases to trimming and J lost 3 bases, with 5 bases between them. The CDR3 is CSAHDGANVLTF. The DNA for the CDR3 is TGCAGTGCTCACGATGGGGCCAACGTCCTGACTTTC.

This clonotype has only a few counts. Since a much larger clone is just one base distant, this may be a read error. This sequence joins TRBV4-3 and TRBJ2-5; 8 nucleotides align to TRBD2. The CDR3 runs to 16 residues. The germline V gene has CDR1 LGHNA and CDR2 YSLEER. The V segment lost 1 base and the J segment 11 bases; nucleotides outside the gene matches: 15. The CDR3 loop reads CASSQGIGGAFVEQYF. The CDR3 DNA is TGCGCCAGCAGCCAAGGGATCGGGGGGGCCTTTGTTGAGCAGTACTTC.

The sample holds a few counts of this clonotype. CDR3 bases: TGTGCCAGCAGTGTTGGGGGATGGAATGAGCAGTTCTTC. Its protein is CASSVGGWNEQFF. The V gene is TRBV25-1, the J gene TRBJ2-1; D may be TRBD1 or TRBD2 (5 bases each). Trimming pared 4 bases from V and 7 bases from J, leaving 11 bases between. The CDR3 is 13 amino acids. Germline CDR1 MGHDK, CDR2 SYGVNS.

The chain carries TRBV12-3 or TRBV12-4 and TRBJ1-2; possible D gene TRBD1, 5 bases. The CDR3 has 13 residues. The V end was cut by 8 bases, the J end by 5 bases, with 15 bases between. DNA of the CDR3: TGTGCCAGCTGGGGGGTGCCTCTTTATGGCTACACCTTC. Its protein is CASWGVPLYGYTF.

This sequence joins TRBV15 and TRBJ2-5; 11 bases are a match to TRBD2. Germline loops: CDR1 LNHNV, CDR2 YYDKDF (reference sequence). J gave up 5 bases and V 0 bases, and 14 bases lay outside the gene matches. The CDR3 length is 19 residues. The CDR3 spells CATSREFGTSGGLRETQYF. DNA for the CDR3: TGTGCCACCAGCAGAGAGTTCGGTACTAGCGGGGGCCTCCGGGAGACCCAGTACTTC.

The V call is TRBV21-1, the J call TRBJ1-2; the tabulated D call, TRBD1, remains unverified against the DNA. TRBV21-1 is a known pseudogene. The CDR3 spans 16 residues. CDR3: CASSPTGAGIYAGYTF. CDR3 sequence (DNA): TGTGCCAGCAGCCCCACAGGGGCGGGTATTTATGCAGGCTACACCTTC.

This chain connects TRBV3-1 to TRBJ2-1; 8 nucleotides align to TRBD1. The trim removed 4 bases at V and 7 bases at J, leaving 9 bases unmatched. In germline, CDR1 is LGHDT, CDR2 YNNKEL (reference sequence). The CDR3 has 15 amino acids. The CDR3 reads CASSPGQGVGNEQFF. Written as DNA, the CDR3 is TGTGCCAGCAGCCCCGGACAGGGTGTCGGGAATGAGCAGTTCTTC.

The chain uses TRBV7-2 and TRBJ2-1; D call uncertain. The tail of the sequence fits TRBJ2-7 better, so the J call may be wrong. Germline V gene sequence: CDR1 SGHTA, CDR2 FQGNSA. The CDR3 has 14 residues. The CDR3 is CASSLVRANNEQYF. The CDR3 nucleotides are TGTGCCAGCAGCTTAGTCAGAGCGAACAATGAGCAGTACTTC.

A few counts support this clonotype. V is TRBV7-9 and J is TRBJ2-7; D may match TRBD1 or TRBD2 (6 bases each). V was cut by 5 bases and J by 3 bases, with 14 bases left in between. This CDR3 contains 14 residues. Germline V gene sequence: CDR1 SEHNR, CDR2 FQNEAQ (reference sequence). CDR3 DNA sequence: TGTGCCAGCAGCCCCGGGGGCCCAAACTACGAGCAGTACTTC. Translating it yields CASSPGGPNYEQYF.

The rearrangement uses TRBV9 and TRBJ2-3; 7 bases map to TRBD2. Germline CDR1 reads SGDLS; CDR2 reads YYNGEE. V lost 4 bases and J lost 4; bases outside the gene matches: 9. CDR3 length: 15 residues. The CDR3 here is CASSIQGGSADTQYF. The CDR3 DNA follows: TGTGCCAGCAGCATCCAGGGAGGGTCTGCAGATACGCAGTATTTT.

This clonotype was counted a few times. The chain employs TRBV4-1 and TRBJ2-1, with 9 bases aligning to TRBD1. The V segment lost 0 bases and the J segment 6 bases; nucleotides outside the gene matches: 6. This CDR3 region has 16 residues. CDR1 and CDR2 from the germline V gene are MGHRA and YSYEKL. Written as DNA, the CDR3 is TGCGCCAGCAGCCAAGATCGGACAGGGGCTTCCAATGAGCAGTTCTTC. Its translation is CASSQDRTGASNEQFF.

V is TRBV2 and J is TRBJ2-5, with a weak D call TRBD2 (6 bases). Trimming cost V 1 base and J 1 base, with 7 bases left between them. The CDR3 totals 14 residues. Germline V gene sequence: CDR1 SNHLY, CDR2 FYNNEI. The CDR3 is CASSEDGGQETQYF. Written as DNA, the CDR3 is TGTGCCAGCAGTGAAGACGGGGGCCAAGAGACCCAGTACTTC.

As concerns this clonotype: The junction does not match germline at one end; this may be a read error. This rearrangement joins TRBV5-1 to TRBJ1-2; no clear D. Germline values: CDR1 SGHRS, CDR2 YFSETQ. CDR3 length: 14 residues. CDR3 sequence: CASSPDGVGYGHTF. CDR3 nucleotide sequence: TGCGCCAGCAGCCCAGACGGGGTGGGCTATGGCCACACCTTC.

The chain recombines TRBV20-1 with TRBJ2-5; 9 nucleotides match TRBD2. The germline V gene has CDR1 DFQATT and CDR2 SNEGSKA (reference sequence). The CDR3 totals 15 residues. The ends lost 3 bases at V and 9 bases at J; junction bases unmatched: 14. The DNA of the CDR3 is TGCAGTGCTAGTAGCGGGGGCTCTCCGGGGGAGGCCCAGTACTTC. This translates into CSASSGGSPGEAQYF.

The chain uses TRBV10-3 and TRBJ2-5; D may be TRBD1 or TRBD2 (5 bases each). Matching the DNA end better, TRBJ2-7 makes the J call doubtful. The CDR3 length is 13 residues. Germline assignment: CDR1 ENHRY and CDR2 SYGVKD. Here the CDR3 reads CAISDPGPHEQYF. The CDR3 bases are TGTGCCATCAGTGATCCGGGACCACACGAGCAGTACTTC.